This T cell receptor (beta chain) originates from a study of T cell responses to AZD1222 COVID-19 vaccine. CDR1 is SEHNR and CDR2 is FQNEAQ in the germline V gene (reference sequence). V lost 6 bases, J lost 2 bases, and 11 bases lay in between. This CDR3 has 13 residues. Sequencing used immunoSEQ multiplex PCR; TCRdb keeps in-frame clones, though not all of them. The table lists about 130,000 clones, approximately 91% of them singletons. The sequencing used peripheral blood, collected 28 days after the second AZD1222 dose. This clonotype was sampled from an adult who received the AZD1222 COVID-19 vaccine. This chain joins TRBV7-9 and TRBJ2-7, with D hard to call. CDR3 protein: CASRAELTYEQYF. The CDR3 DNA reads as TGTGCCAGCAGGGCAGAACTGACCTACGAGCAGTACTTC.